These 5 T cell receptor beta chains originate from one sample sequenced in a study of CD8 T cells in Susac syndrome. Reverse transcription of about 0.5 to 1 ug RNA used random hexamers. Via MiXCR, TCRdb re-called the immunoSEQ multiplex PCR reads, giving one row per CDR3 protein. The sample gives approximately 80,000 distinct CDR3 sequences, roughly nine tenths of which show up once; around 0.5% is in the top ten. The sequenced material came from CD8+ T cells from PBMCs. Every receptor here comes from a human donor with multiple sclerosis.

This clonotype was picked up a small number of times. The chain carries TRBV28 and TRBJ2-7; 14 bases are a match to TRBD2. There are 13 residues in the CDR3. CDR1 and CDR2 from the germline V gene are MDHEN and SYDVKM. J gave up 6 bases and V 8 bases, and 3 bases lay outside the gene matches. This CDR3 is CASLGLAGVEQYF. CDR3 nucleotide sequence: TGTGCCAGCTTGGGACTAGCGGGGGTCGAGCAGTACTTC.

The chain combines TRBV5-4 with TRBJ2-7, with TRBD1 matching 10 bases. Trimming removed 2 bases from V and 7 bases from J; junction bases left unmatched: 6. The CDR3 extends over 14 amino acids. Germline V gene sequence: CDR1 SGHNT, CDR2 YYREEE (reference sequence). The chain's CDR3 is CASSFPGQGSEQYF. In DNA, the CDR3 is TGTGCCAGCAGCTTCCCGGGACAGGGGAGTGAGCAGTACTTC. The full variable domain, completed using reference TRBV5-4 and TRBJ2-7, is ETGVTQSPTHLIKTRGQQVTLRCSSQSGHNTVSWYQQALGQGPQFIFQYYREEENGRGNFPPRFSGLQFPNYSSELNVNALELDDSALYLCASSFPGQGSEQYFGPGTRLTVT.

The V call is TRBV12-3 or TRBV12-4, the J call TRBJ2-5; TRBD2 might be the D (5 bases). V was shortened by 5 bases and J by 0 bases, with 10 bases between the two germline ends. The CDR3 has 14 amino acids. The CDR3 DNA is TGTGCCAGCAGTGGAGCGGACTACCAAGAGACCCAGTACTTC. Protein product: CASSGADYQETQYF.

The rearrangement uses TRBV2 and TRBJ1-2; the match to TRBD1 covers 7 bases. CDR1 and CDR2 (germline): SNHLY, FYNNEI. This CDR3 has 13 residues. With 8 bases clipped from V and 3 bases from J, the junction kept 6 bases outside the gene matches. CDR3 residues: CASLFDRDYGYTF. DNA of the CDR3: TGTGCCAGCCTGTTCGACAGGGACTATGGCTACACCTTC.

The chain is built from TRBV13 and TRBJ2-1, with D possibly being TRBD1 (5 bases). CDR3 size: 13 residues. Trimming took 5 bases from V and 6 from J, leaving 11 bases between them. Looked up from germline, CDR1 is PRHDT and CDR2 is FYEKMQ (reference sequence). In DNA, the CDR3 is TGTGCCAGCAGCACCCGACAGCCCAATGAGCAGTTCTTC. Protein sequence: CASSTRQPNEQFF.